Here is one TCR beta chain with its context. This clonotype was found many times. The antigen it binds to is not known. Base qualities are not recorded, but no much larger clone differs from it by a single base. Instrument used: Illumina HiSeq 2500. Quantitative 5'-RACE with molecular barcodes was the method used to prepare the TCR beta libraries. The source study handled its data this way. A new computational method based on a probabilistic model of VDJ rearrangement was used to identify disease-linked TCR variants. TCRdb reanalyzed the raw reads on its own, using fastp at Q25 for trimming and MiXCR for clone calling, and kept in-frame beta chains. Each CDR3 protein gets just one entry, which takes the most common genes and DNA from the rows behind it. TCRdb's processing, not the authors' own work, is the source of the V and J calls. Present in this sample are a few hundred thousand distinct CDR3 sequences, more than 9% of which were seen just once. About a fifth of the sample goes to the ten largest clones.

The data were obtained in a study of CD8 T cells in ankylosing spondylitis (dated by TCRdb to between 2016 and 2019). Study-level background: The study set out to find disease-linked TCR variants by profiling T cell receptor beta repertoires in ankylosing spondylitis patients and healthy donors. In total, the full study cohort was made up of 100 to 140 healthy donors and about two dozen ankylosing spondylitis patients. Peripheral blood was sampled, and synovial fluid was additionally collected from ankylosing spondylitis patients.

Trimming removed 4 bases from V and 5 bases from J; the gene matches leave 23 bases unexplained. From the cysteine through the phenylalanine, the CDR3 covers 20 amino acids. Only the CDR3 DNA stays, 60 bases, in frame from base 1. The full study reports these points: According to the report, matched synovial fluid samples from ankylosing spondylitis patients were significantly enriched for the disease-linked clones. A CD8+ phenotype was shown by the disease-linked clones, which were found at relatively low frequencies in peripheral blood. Blood from ankylosing spondylitis patients appeared to be characterized by a TCR beta motif composed of about eight highly homologous amino acid variants. Some of the motif variants had been reported before in the synovial fluid and blood of reactive arthritis patients, a finding that suggests common disease-initiation mechanisms.

Sequencing used blood, either unsorted or a sorted T cell fraction (not recorded which). This TCR was recovered from a male donor with ankylosing spondylitis or in good health (not recorded which). Rearrangement joined TRBV12-3 or TRBV12-4 to TRBJ2-1; TRBD2 matches 7 bases in the middle. The nucleotide sequence is given as TGTGCCAGCAGTTACCCCCGTTTTGCCTCGGGCGGGGGAAACGACAATGAGCAGTTCTTC. It translates as CASSYPRFASGGGNDNEQFF.